The 5 T cell receptor beta chains below come from one sample, sequenced in a study of cytomegalovirus exposure and HLA in healthy donors (dated by TCRdb to about 2017). Library preparation used the immunoSEQ multiplex PCR assay. The multiplex PCR relied on a mix of 60 forward primers for TCR Vbeta segments and 13 reverse primers for TCR Jbeta segments. The source is immuneACCESS, and TCRdb retained only in-frame sequences with V and J called. Part of the clones is not carried over; for the studies checked, unresolved V genes explain less than half of this, and the remainder is unexplained. The sample table shows some 130,000 clones, and about 80% are seen once. The ten largest make up over 1% of the sample. The sample was PBMCs. These receptors were collected from a human donor in good health.

V is TRBV6-6 and J is TRBJ2-1, with a possible D match to TRBD2 (5 bases). This CDR3 is 13 amino acids long. Germline CDR1 is MNHNY and CDR2 is SVGAGI (reference sequence). V lost 6 bases and J lost 6, with 12 bases in between. CDR3 amino acids: CASSELVGNEQFF. In nucleotides, the CDR3 is TGTGCCAGCAGCGAACTAGTCGGCAATGAGCAGTTCTTC.

This rearrangement joins TRBV6-5 to TRBJ2-3, with a possible D match to TRBD2 (6 bases). V lost 3 bases and J lost 6, with 16 bases in between. From germline, CDR1 is MNHEY and CDR2 SVGAGI. This CDR3 is 15 amino acids long. The CDR3: CASSYSAGGADTQYF. The CDR3 coding sequence is TGTGCCAGCAGTTATAGTGCCGGCGGGGCCGATACGCAGTATTTT.

This clone was recorded only once. Germline and junction disagree at one end, which may indicate a read error. The V and J genes are TRBV7-9 and TRBJ2-1, with 7 bases fitting TRBD2. Germline CDR1 SEHNR, CDR2 FQNEAQ (reference sequence). The CDR3 sequence is 13 residues long. CDR3 sequence reads: CSSSLVGGEGQFF. The DNA of the CDR3 is TGTTCCAGCAGCTTAGTTGGGGGGGAGGGGCAGTTCTTC.

This clone was found once. The genes are TRBV28 and TRBJ1-5, with a weak D call TRBD1 (6 bases). CDR3 length: 15 residues. Germline V gives CDR1 MDHEN, CDR2 SYDVKM. The V gene lost 6 bases and the J gene lost 1 base, with 13 bases spanning the gap. CDR3 sequence: CASSNAGVSNQPQHF. The CDR3 region has the DNA TGTGCCAGCAGCAACGCAGGGGTGAGCAATCAGCCCCAGCATTTT.

This clone was observed a handful of times. V is TRBV28 and J is TRBJ1-5; maybe TRBD1 (6 bases). The V end was cut by 4 bases, the J end by 0 bases, with 10 bases between. Germline-derived CDR1 and CDR2 are MDHEN and SYDVKM. The CDR3 runs to 15 residues. CDR3 bases: TGTGCCAGCAGTTCGAACAGGGATAGCAATCAGCCCCAGCATTTT. Amino acid sequence: CASSSNRDSNQPQHF.